One and the same sample provided the 7 T cell receptor beta chains below, sequenced in a study of cytomegalovirus exposure and HLA in healthy donors. PCR employed 60 Vbeta and 13 Jbeta primers. Clones were sequenced by immunoSEQ multiplex PCR, and TCRdb holds only the in-frame ones, with some missing. The sample includes some 160,000 clones, 65% to 85% seen only once; the top ten take more than 6%. The sequencing input was PBMCs. These receptors originate from a woman between 40 and 55 years old in good health and CMV-seropositive.

The chain uses TRBV27 and TRBJ1-2; D is undetermined. The ends were cut back, 2 bases at V and 0 bases at J, with 7 bases in the middle. This CDR3 has 14 residues. Germline lookup yields CDR1 MNHEY and CDR2 SMNVEV (reference sequence). The CDR3 sequence: CASSLEGPNYGYTF. In DNA form, the CDR3 reads TGTGCCAGCAGTTTAGAGGGTCCTAACTATGGCTACACCTTC.

The rearrangement links TRBV5-1 to TRBJ2-1, with D maybe TRBD2 (5 bases). The length of the CDR3 is 14 residues. Germline V CDR1 and CDR2: SGHRS, YFSETQ. The ends were cut back, 4 bases at V and 5 bases at J, with 13 bases in the middle. The CDR3 loop is CASSPSGAHNEQFF. The CDR3 nucleotides are TGCGCCAGCAGCCCAAGCGGTGCCCACAATGAGCAGTTCTTC. Complete variable domain (other parts from reference TRBV5-1 and TRBJ2-1): KAGVTQTPRYLIKTRGQQVTLSCSPISGHRSVSWYQQTPGQGLQFLFEYFSETQRNKGNFPGRFSGRQFSNSRSEMNVSTLELGDSALYLCASSPSGAHNEQFFGPGTRLTVL.

This chain uses TRBV5-6 with TRBJ2-7, with 15 bases fitting TRBD2. Per germline, CDR1 SGHDT and CDR2 YYEEEE. V was pared by 4 bases and J by 4 bases, with 6 bases of the junction left unmatched. The CDR3 extends over 16 amino acids. The CDR3: CASSLRTSGGAYEQYF. The CDR3 bases are TGTGCCAGCAGCCTACGGACTAGCGGGGGGGCTTACGAGCAGTACTTC.

The J gene is TRBJ1-4, the V gene TRBV9; possible D gene TRBD1, 6 bases. The CDR3 consists of 16 residues. The V gene lost 0 bases and the J gene lost 8 bases, with 17 bases spanning the gap. Germline V lookup: CDR1 SGDLS, CDR2 YYNGEE. The CDR3 region has the DNA TGTGCCAGCAGCGTAGGAGAGGGGGGGGCAGGAGAAAAACTGTTTTTT. It translates to CASSVGEGGAGEKLFF.

The chain has TRBV5-1 and TRBJ1-5; 7 positions agree with TRBD1. Trimming took 3 bases from V and 6 from J; bases not matched to a gene: 6. The CDR3 extends over 14 amino acids. Germline V gene sequence: CDR1 SGHRS, CDR2 YFSETQ. In DNA, the CDR3 is TGCGCCAGCAGCTCAGACAGGGTAGGTCAGCCCCAGCATTTT. Its translation is CASSSDRVGQPQHF.

The chain joins TRBV27 to TRBJ1-6; D gene uncertain. Germline V gene lookup returns CDR1 MNHEY and CDR2 SMNVEV (reference sequence). V was trimmed by 6 bases and J by 5 bases, leaving 11 bases between them. The length of the CDR3 is 14 residues. In DNA form, the CDR3 reads TGTGCCAGCAGCACCGGGTCGCATAATTCACCCCTCCACTTT. Translation gives CASSTGSHNSPLHF.

The chain links TRBV6-5 to TRBJ2-1; D may be TRBD2 (7 bases). Germline V gene data show CDR1 as MNHEY and CDR2 as SVGAGI. The V and J ends lost 2 bases and 4 bases respectively, with 9 bases between them. This CDR3 is built from 14 residues. CDR3 DNA sequence: TGTGCCAGCAGTTACAGGGGGGGATACAATGAGCAGTTCTTC. Translating gives CASSYRGGYNEQFF.